This TCR beta chain was found in a study of CD8+CD57+ T cells in acquired aplastic anemia. Study summary: Healthy CD8+ samples averaged around 12 million reads.

V lost 6 bases to trimming and J lost 4 bases; unmatched junction nucleotides: 8. Germline-derived CDR1 and CDR2 are SNHLY and FYNNEI. CDR3 size: 14 residues. This clonotype has ten or more counts. Profiles of TCR beta VDJ and CDR3 were generated from a genomic DNA template. MiXCR, run by TCRdb on the reads, gives a single entry per CDR3 protein. The repertoire holds 150,000 to 200,000 distinct CDR3 sequences, with approximately 40% as singletons. This sequence originates from a human donor in good health. The rearrangement joins TRBV2 to TRBJ2-7; 8 positions agree with TRBD1. Sequencing was carried out using sorted CD4+, CD8+, or CD8+CD57+ T cells (not recorded which) from PBMCs. DNA of the CDR3: TGTGCCAGCAGGGAACGGACAGGGATTTACGAGCAGTACTTC. Protein sequence: CASRERTGIYEQYF.